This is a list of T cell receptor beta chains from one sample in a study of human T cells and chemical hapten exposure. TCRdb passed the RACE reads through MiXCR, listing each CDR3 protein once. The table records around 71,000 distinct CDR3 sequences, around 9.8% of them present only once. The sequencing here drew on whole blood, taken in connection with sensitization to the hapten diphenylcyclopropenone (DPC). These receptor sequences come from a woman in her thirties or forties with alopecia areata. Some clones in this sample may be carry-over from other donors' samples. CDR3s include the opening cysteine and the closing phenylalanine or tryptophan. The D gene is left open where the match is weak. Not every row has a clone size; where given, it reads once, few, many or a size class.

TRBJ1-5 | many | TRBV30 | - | TGTGCCTGGAGTGCCCGGGCCTGGGATTCCCGCGGCAATCAGCCCCAGCATTTT | CAWSARAWDSRGNQPQHF
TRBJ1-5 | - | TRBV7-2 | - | TGTGCCAGCAGCTTATACCCAAATCAGCCCCAGCATTTT | CASSLYPNQPQHF
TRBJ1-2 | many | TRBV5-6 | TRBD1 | TGTGCCAGCAGCTCACAGGGGGCAGGGAACTATGGCTACACCTTC | CASSSQGAGNYGYTF
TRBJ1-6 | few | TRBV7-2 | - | TGTGCCAGCAGCTTAAGGCAGACCTATAATTCACCCCTCCACTTT | CASSLRQTYNSPLHF
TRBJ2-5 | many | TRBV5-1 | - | TGCGCCAGCAGAGGCTCTGTTTTGGAGACCCAGTACTTC | CASRGSVLETQYF
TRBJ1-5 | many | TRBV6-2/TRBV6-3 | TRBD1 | TGTGCCAGCAGAGGGACAGTTACGAGTGGCGGTCAGCCCCAGCATTTT | CASRGTVTSGGQPQHF
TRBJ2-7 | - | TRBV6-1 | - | TGTGCCGGTTATGGGGGGAACTTC | CAGYGGNF
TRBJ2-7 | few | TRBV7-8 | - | TGTGCCAGCAGCGTAGGGCTGGAGTCCTACGAGCAGTACTTC | CASSVGLESYEQYF
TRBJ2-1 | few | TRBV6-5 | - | TGTGCCAGCAGAGGGGGAAGTAGCTCCTACAATGAGCAGTTCTTC | CASRGGSSSYNEQFF
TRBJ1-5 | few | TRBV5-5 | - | TGTGCCAGCAGCTTGCTTGATGGGGGCAATCAGCCCCAGCATTTT | CASSLLDGGNQPQHF
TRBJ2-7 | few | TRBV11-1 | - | TGTGCCAGCAGCTTAGCGCACCTGGGCGAGCAGTACTTC | CASSLAHLGEQYF
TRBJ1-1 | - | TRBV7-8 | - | TGTGCCAGCTTTTTATCAGCGAACACTGAAGCTTTCTTT | CASFLSANTEAFF
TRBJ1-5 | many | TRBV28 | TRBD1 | TGTGCCAGCAGTTCAGGGGGATACAGCAATCAGCCCCAGCATTTT | CASSSGGYSNQPQHF
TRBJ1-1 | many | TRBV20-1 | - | TGCAGTGCTAGAACGATGGGCCTTGAAGCTTTCTTT | CSARTMGLEAFF
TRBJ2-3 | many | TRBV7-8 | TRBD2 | TGTGCCAGCGATTGGAACGGGGGGGCAACAGATACGCAGTATTTT | CASDWNGGATDTQYF
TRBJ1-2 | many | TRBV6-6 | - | TGTGCCAGCAGTTACGGCGGGACACCCTTCGGCTACACCTTC | CASSYGGTPFGYTF
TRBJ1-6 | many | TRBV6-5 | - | TGTGCCAGCAGTTACTCGTTGAGGATAAATAATTCACCCCTCCACTTT | CASSYSLRINNSPLHF
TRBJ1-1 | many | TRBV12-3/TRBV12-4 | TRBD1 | TGTGCCAGCACCAGAACGGACAGGGGAAGTGAAGCTTTCTTT | CASTRTDRGSEAFF
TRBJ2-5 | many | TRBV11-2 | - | TGTGCCAGCAGCTTAGATACAGGGTTGGAGACCCAGTACTTC | CASSLDTGLETQYF
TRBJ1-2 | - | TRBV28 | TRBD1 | TGTGCCAGCAGTTTGTTTGGACAGGGCTTTAGTAACTATGGCTACACCTTC | CASSLFGQGFSNYGYTF
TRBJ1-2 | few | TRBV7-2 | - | TGTGCCAGCAGCTCCATCCCGGGGGGGCGTGGTGGCTACACCTTC | CASSSIPGGRGGYTF
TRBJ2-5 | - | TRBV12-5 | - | TGTGCTAGTGGTTTGGCCCACACCGCCGGGACAACCCAAGAGACCCAGTACTTC | CASGLAHTAGTTQETQYF
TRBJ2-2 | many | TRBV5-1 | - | TGCGCCAGCAGCTTCATGGGATCGAGGAACACCGGGGAGCTGTTTTTT | CASSFMGSRNTGELFF
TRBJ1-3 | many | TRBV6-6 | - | TGTGCCAGCAGATGGGACCTCTCTGGAAACACCATATATTTT | CASRWDLSGNTIYF
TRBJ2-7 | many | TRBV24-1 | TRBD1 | TGTGCCACCGGACCGGGACAGACCTACGAGCAGTACTTC | CATGPGQTYEQYF
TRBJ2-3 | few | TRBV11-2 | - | TGTGCCAGCAGCTTAGTAACGCAGGGCATCACAGATACGCAGTATTTT | CASSLVTQGITDTQYF
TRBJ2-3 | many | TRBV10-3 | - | TGTGCCATCAGTGAGTCATCGTGGGGATTAACAGATACGCAGTATTTT | CAISESSWGLTDTQYF
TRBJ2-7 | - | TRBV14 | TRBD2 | TGTGCCAGCAGCCAGCGATCGCACTGGACTAGCGTATATTATTACGAGCAGTACTTC | CASSQRSHWTSVYYYEQYF
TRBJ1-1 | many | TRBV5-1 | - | TGCGCCAGCAGCCGGCTTAACACTGAAGCTTTCTTT | CASSRLNTEAFF
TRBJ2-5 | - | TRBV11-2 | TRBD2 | TGTGCCAGCAGCTCATGGGGACTAGCGGAACTACAAGAGACCCAGTACTTC | CASSSWGLAELQETQYF
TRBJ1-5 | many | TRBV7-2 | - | TGTGCCAGCAGCCAGCAACAGGGTACCCAGCCCCAGCATTTT | CASSQQQGTQPQHF
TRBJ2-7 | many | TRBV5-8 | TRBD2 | TGTGCCAGCAGCTTCCTTCTACTAGCGGGGGGGAGCTCCTACGAGCAGTACTTC | CASSFLLLAGGSSYEQYF
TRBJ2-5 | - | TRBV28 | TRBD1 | TGTGCCAGCAGCCTAGGACAGGCCCGACAAGAGACCCAGTACTTC | CASSLGQARQETQYF
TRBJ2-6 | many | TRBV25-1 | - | TGTGCCAGCCGCCCACCGGGGGCCAACGTCCTGACTTTC | CASRPPGANVLTF
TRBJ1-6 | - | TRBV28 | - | TGTGCCAGCAGTTCCCCCCTCCACTTT | CASSSPLHF
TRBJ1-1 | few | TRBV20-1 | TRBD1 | TGCAGTGCTAGAGATAACAGGGGGCGGGTCACTGAAGCTTTCTTT | CSARDNRGRVTEAFF
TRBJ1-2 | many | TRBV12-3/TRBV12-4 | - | TGTGCCAGCAGTTTTGGCTGGTCTAATGGCTACACCTTC | CASSFGWSNGYTF
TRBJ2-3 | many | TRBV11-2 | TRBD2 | TGTGCCAGCAGCTCGGGACTAGCGGGGGCTATCACAGATACGCAGTATTTT | CASSSGLAGAITDTQYF
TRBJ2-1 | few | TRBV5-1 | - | TGCGCCAGCAGCTTGGTGGCCGCTGTAGGCAATGAGCAGTTCTTC | CASSLVAAVGNEQFF
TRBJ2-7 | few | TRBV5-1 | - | TGCGCCAGCAGCTTGGCCACCGGGAAGTCAGGCGAGCAGTACTTC | CASSLATGKSGEQYF
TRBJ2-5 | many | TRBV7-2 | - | TGTGCCAGCAGCTTACCTTGGGCCGGGCAGTCTCAAGAGACCCAGTACTTC | CASSLPWAGQSQETQYF
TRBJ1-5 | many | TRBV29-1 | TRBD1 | TGCAGCGTTGATACAGGGGGTAATCAGCCCCAGCATTTT | CSVDTGGNQPQHF
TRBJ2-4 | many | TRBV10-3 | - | TGTGCCATCAGCCTCGGACAGCCCAAAAACATTCAGTACTTC | CAISLGQPKNIQYF
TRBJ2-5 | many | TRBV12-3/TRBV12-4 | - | TGTGCCAGCAGTTTAGCCCCTACGGGACCCCACTTC | CASSLAPTGPHF
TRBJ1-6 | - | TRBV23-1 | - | TGCGCCAGCAGACCCTGCGACAGAGACAATTCACCCCTCCACTTT | CASRPCDRDNSPLHF
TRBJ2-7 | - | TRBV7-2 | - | TGTGCCAGCAAACCAGGGAGCCCCATAGACTACGAGCAGTACTTC | CASKPGSPIDYEQYF
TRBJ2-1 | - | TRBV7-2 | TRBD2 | TGTGCCAGCAGCCCTAGCGGGGGGGCCGATACGCGGTTCTTC | CASSPSGGADTRFF
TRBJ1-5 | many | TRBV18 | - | TGTGCCAGCTCACTGGTTGAGCGTCAGCCCCAGCATTTT | CASSLVERQPQHF
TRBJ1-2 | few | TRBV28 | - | TGTGCCAGCAGTACGCAGGGTTTAGGGTATGGCTACACCTTC | CASSTQGLGYGYTF
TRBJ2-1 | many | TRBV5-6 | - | TGTGCCAGCAGCTTGGTCGGGGGCTACAATGAGCAGTTCTTC | CASSLVGGYNEQFF
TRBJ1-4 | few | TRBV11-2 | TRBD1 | TGTGCCAGCAGCCGACAGGGGGTGGATGAAAAACTGTTTTTT | CASSRQGVDEKLFF
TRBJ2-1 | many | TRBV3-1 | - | TGTGCCAGCAGCACTAGGACAGCGGCCCAGGGGGGTGAGCAGTTCTTC | CASSTRTAAQGGEQFF
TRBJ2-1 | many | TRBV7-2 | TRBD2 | TGTGCCAGCAGCCCCACGTGGGCTAGCGGTTACAATGAGCAGTTCTTC | CASSPTWASGYNEQFF